This T cell receptor beta chain emerged from a study of CD8+ T cells in alopecia areata. RNA, once extracted, was reverse transcribed into cDNA for use as the sequencing template. Sequencing used immunoSEQ multiplex PCR; TCRdb keeps in-frame clones, though not all of them. The sample gives 150,000 or so clones, around 87% of which show up once; approximately 16% is in the top ten. Findings of the study overall: Sequencing of scalp samples also captures resident alphabeta T cells of normal skin. With patients, TCR sharing proved less clear than in mice, a difference possibly related to HLA.

This clone was counted a single time. Its antigen is still unknown. PBMCs provided sorted CD4+ and CD8+ T cells. Per germline, CDR1 SQVTM and CDR2 ANQGSEA. The CDR3 sequence is 16 residues long. Unmatched junction bases numbered 9, after V lost 3 bases and J lost 4 bases. The rearrangement joins TRBV29-1 to TRBJ2-2; 9 nucleotides align to TRBD2. The sequencing here drew on CD8+ T cells sorted from blood, taken at week 0. The TCR originated in a human donor with alopecia areata. As DNA, the CDR3 is TGCAGCGTTGAGTTCATAGCGGGAGAACCCACCGGGGAGCTGTTTTTT. It is translated as CSVEFIAGEPTGELFF.